A selection of T cell receptor beta chains follows, all from one sample in a study of OX40 agonist ivuxolimab in advanced cancers. Produced via immunoSEQ multiplex PCR; TCRdb's table is partial and in-frame only. The profile shows under 85,000 clones, about 88% of them singletons. This material consisted of CD4+ or CD8+ T cells sorted from blood, taken in a trial of the OX40 agonist ivuxolimab. The receptors originated from an adult with an advanced solid tumor such as melanoma, head and neck, liver or kidney cancer. CDR3s include the opening cysteine and the closing phenylalanine or tryptophan. Fields, in order: J gene, D gene, clone size, V gene, CDR3 protein, CDR3 DNA. A D gene is named only where the DNA matches it firmly. Size is omitted from some rows. Given values are once, few, many or a class for expanded clones.

>TRBJ2-5|NA|NA|TRBV6-6
CASNPQGSRKETQYF
TGTGCCAGCAATCCACAGGGCTCGAGGAAAGAGACCCAGTACTTC
>TRBJ1-6|TRBD1|NA|TRBV6-6
CASSTDRGRSALHF
TGTGCCAGCAGCACGGACAGGGGTCGGTCGGCCCTCCACTTT
>TRBJ2-5|TRBD1|few|TRBV5-6
CASSRGQGETQYF
TGTGCCAGCAGCAGAGGACAGGGAGAGACCCAGTACTTC
>TRBJ1-6|TRBD1|NA|TRBV7-2
CASSLDRGSNSPLHF
TGTGCCAGCAGCTTAGACAGGGGCAGTAATTCACCCCTCCACTTT
>TRBJ1-6|NA|NA|TRBV6-1
CASSEGQINSPLHF
TGTGCCAGCAGTGAAGGTCAAATAAATTCACCCCTCCACTTT
>TRBJ1-5|TRBD1|once|TRBV4-2
CASSQTGDNQPQHF
TGTGCCAGCAGCCAAACAGGGGACAATCAGCCCCAGCATTTT
>TRBJ2-5|TRBD1|NA|TRBV7-7
CASSPRTGIETQYF
TGTGCCAGCAGCCCACGGACAGGGATCGAGACCCAGTACTTC
>TRBJ2-1|TRBD1|NA|TRBV6-6
CASSFQDRNYNEQFF
TGTGCCAGCAGTTTCCAGGACAGGAACTACAATGAGCAGTTCTTC
>TRBJ1-1|NA|NA|TRBV11-2
CASSLVGGNTEAFF
TGTGCCAGCAGCTTAGTGGGCGGGAACACTGAAGCTTTCTTT
>TRBJ1-4|NA|NA|TRBV30
CAWSYTSGDNEKLFF
TGTGCCTGGAGTTACACCTCAGGGGATAATGAAAAACTGTTTTTT
>TRBJ2-1|TRBD2|once|TRBV7-2
CASIVSGDNEQFF
TGTGCCAGCATTGTGAGCGGGGACAATGAGCAGTTCTTC
>TRBJ1-5|TRBD1|few|TRBV19
CATLEGASGQPQHF
TGTGCCACCCTGGAGGGGGCTTCGGGTCAGCCCCAGCATTTT
>TRBJ1-1|NA|NA|TRBV7-9
CASSSPIGTEAFF
TGTGCCAGCAGCTCACCGATTGGCACTGAAGCTTTCTTT
>TRBJ2-5|TRBD2|NA|TRBV5-1
CASRRVQGGETQYF
TGCGCCAGCCGGAGGGTCCAGGGAGGGGAGACCCAGTACTTC
>TRBJ1-3|NA|NA|TRBV19
CASSPRGASSGNTIYF
TGTGCCAGTAGTCCCAGAGGGGCGAGCTCTGGAAACACCATATATTTT
>TRBJ1-4|NA|NA|TRBV5-4
CASSLGPAIDEKLFF
TGTGCCAGCAGCTTGGGTCCGGCGATCGATGAAAAACTGTTTTTT
>TRBJ1-6|NA|once|TRBV7-2
CASSLDPAYNSPLHF
TGTGCCAGCAGCTTAGACCCAGCTTATAATTCACCCCTCCACTTT
>TRBJ1-4|NA|NA|TRBV5-4
CASSLLPTPNEKLFF
TGTGCCAGCAGCCTCCTCCCGACGCCTAATGAAAAACTGTTTTTT
>TRBJ2-2|NA|NA|TRBV25-1
CASRGGKGNTGELFF
TGTGCCAGCAGGGGGGGAAAGGGGAACACCGGGGAGCTGTTTTTT
>TRBJ1-4|TRBD1|NA|TRBV5-1
CASSLQGRGGEKLFF
TGCGCCAGCAGCTTACAGGGGAGGGGAGGCGAAAAACTGTTTTTT
>TRBJ2-7|NA|NA|TRBV12-5
CASGHRDGRLEQYF
TGTGCTAGTGGGCACCGGGACGGTCGTCTCGAGCAGTACTTC
>TRBJ2-5|TRBD1|NA|TRBV18
CASSPPRDRARETQYF
TGTGCCAGCTCACCACCCCGGGACAGGGCCCGCGAGACCCAGTACTTC
>TRBJ2-1|NA|once|TRBV7-9
CASSLDDSKQFF
TGTGCCAGCAGCTTAGACGACTCGAAGCAGTTCTTC
>TRBJ1-4|NA|NA|TRBV30
CAWTGSGEKLFF
TGTGCCTGGACCGGGTCGGGTGAAAAACTGTTTTTT